The source of this T cell receptor beta chain is a study of cytomegalovirus exposure and HLA in healthy donors. The study ran its PCR with 60 Vbeta and 13 Jbeta primers. Original handling: The count from a later analysis was some 76 million unique TCR beta chains, 9.5 million to 13 million of them shared. Sequencing used immunoSEQ multiplex PCR; TCRdb keeps in-frame clones, though not all of them. D and trimming come from the DNA, and the V and J calls and clone size come from that table. The sample contains around 140,000 clones, about 83% of which appear only once. After removal of 1 base from V and 3 bases from J, the junction contained 6 bases not matched to a gene. The CDR3 sequence is 16 residues long. Germline V CDR1 and CDR2: SGHTA, FQGNSA.

The source is a middle-aged man in good health and CMV-seropositive. V gene TRBV7-2 combines with J gene TRBJ1-3, with TRBD1 matching over 7 bases. The specimen was PBMCs. CDR3 loop: CASSLDRDSSGNTIYF. DNA for the CDR3: TGTGCCAGCAGCTTAGACAGGGACAGTAGTGGAAACACCATATATTTT. Full variable domain (rest looked up from reference TRBV7-2 and TRBJ1-3): GAGVSQSPSNKVTEKGKDVELRCDPISGHTALYWYRQSLGQGLEFLIYFQGNSAPDKSGLPSDRFSAERTGGSVSTLTIQRTQQEDSAVYLCASSLDRDSSGNTIYFGEGSWLTVV.